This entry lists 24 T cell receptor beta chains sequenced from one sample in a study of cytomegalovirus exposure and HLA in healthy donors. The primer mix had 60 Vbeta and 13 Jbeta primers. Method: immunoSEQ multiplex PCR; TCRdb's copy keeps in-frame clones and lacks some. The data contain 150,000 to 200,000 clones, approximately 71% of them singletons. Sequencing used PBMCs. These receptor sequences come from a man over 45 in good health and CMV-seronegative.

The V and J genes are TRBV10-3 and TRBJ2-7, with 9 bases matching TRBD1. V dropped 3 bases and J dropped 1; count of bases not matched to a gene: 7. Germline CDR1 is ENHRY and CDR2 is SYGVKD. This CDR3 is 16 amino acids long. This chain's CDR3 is CAISEPGTGISYEQYF. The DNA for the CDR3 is TGTGCCATCAGTGAACCTGGGACAGGGATTTCCTACGAGCAGTACTTC.

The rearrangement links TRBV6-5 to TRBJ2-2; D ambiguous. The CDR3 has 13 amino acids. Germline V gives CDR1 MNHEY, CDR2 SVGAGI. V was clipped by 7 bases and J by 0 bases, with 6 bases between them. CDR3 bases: TGTGCCAGCACACGAGCGAACACCGGGGAGCTGTTTTTT. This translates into CASTRANTGELFF.

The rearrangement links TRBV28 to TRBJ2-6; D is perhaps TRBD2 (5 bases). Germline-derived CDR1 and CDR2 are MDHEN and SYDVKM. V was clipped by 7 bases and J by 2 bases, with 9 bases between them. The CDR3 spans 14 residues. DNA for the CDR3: TGTGCCAGCACAGGAGGAACTGGGGCCAACGTCCTGACTTTC. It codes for CASTGGTGANVLTF.

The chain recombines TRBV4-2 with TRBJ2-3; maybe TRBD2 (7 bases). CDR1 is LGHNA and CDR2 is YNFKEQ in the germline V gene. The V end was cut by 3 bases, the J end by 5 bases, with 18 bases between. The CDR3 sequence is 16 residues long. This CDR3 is CASSQDMGGPKDTQYF. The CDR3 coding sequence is TGTGCCAGCAGCCAGGATATGGGGGGGCCGAAAGATACGCAGTATTTT.

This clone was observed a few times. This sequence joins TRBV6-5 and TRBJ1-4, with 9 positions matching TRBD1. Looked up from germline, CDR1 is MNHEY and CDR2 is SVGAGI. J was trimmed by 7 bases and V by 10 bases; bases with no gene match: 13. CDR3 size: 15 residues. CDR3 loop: CATRRSGQGSEKLFF. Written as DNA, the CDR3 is TGTGCCACCCGCCGATCGGGACAGGGTAGTGAAAAACTGTTTTTT.

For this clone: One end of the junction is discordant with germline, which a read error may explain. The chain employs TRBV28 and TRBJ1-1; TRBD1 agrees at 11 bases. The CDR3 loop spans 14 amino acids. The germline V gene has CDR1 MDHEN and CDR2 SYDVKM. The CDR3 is CAGSLTGTGGSTFF. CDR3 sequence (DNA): TGTGCCGGCAGTCTGACCGGGACAGGGGGATCGACTTTCTTT. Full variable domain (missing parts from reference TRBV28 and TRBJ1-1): DVKVTQSSRYLVKRTGEKVFLECVQDMDHENMFWYRQDPGLGLRLIYFSYDVKMKEKGDIPEGYSVSREKKERFSLILESASTNQTSMYLCAGSLTGTGGSTFFGQGTRLTVV.

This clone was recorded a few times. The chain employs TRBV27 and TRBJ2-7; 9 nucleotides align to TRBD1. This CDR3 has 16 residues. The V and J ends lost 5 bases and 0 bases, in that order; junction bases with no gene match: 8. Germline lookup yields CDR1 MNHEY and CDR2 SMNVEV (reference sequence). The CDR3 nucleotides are TGTGCCAGCAGTCCCCTCGGGACAGGGCCCTCCTACGAGCAGTACTTC. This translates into CASSPLGTGPSYEQYF.

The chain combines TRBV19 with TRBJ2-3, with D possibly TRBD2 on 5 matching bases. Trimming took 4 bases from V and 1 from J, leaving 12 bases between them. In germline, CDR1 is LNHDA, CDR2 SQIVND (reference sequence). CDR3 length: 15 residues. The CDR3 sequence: CASSKAGMGTDTQYF. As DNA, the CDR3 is TGTGCCAGTAGTAAGGCGGGTATGGGCACAGATACGCAGTATTTT.

This CDR3 reads CASSVERTSGGRETQYF. The CDR3 DNA reads TGTGCCAGCAGTGTGGAAAGGACTAGCGGGGGGCGGGAGACCCAGTACTTC. This chain joins TRBV2 and TRBJ2-5; 14 bases map to TRBD2. This CDR3 region has 17 residues. The trim removed 4 bases at V and 5 bases at J, leaving 9 bases unmatched. Germline lookup yields CDR1 SNHLY and CDR2 FYNNEI. Looking up the rest from reference TRBV2 and TRBJ2-5 gives the full variable domain: EPEVTQTPSHQVTQMGQEVILRCVPISNHLYFYWYRQILGQKVEFLVSFYNNEISEKSEIFDDQFSVERPDGSNFTLKIRSTKLEDSAMYFCASSVERTSGGRETQYFGPGTRLLVL.

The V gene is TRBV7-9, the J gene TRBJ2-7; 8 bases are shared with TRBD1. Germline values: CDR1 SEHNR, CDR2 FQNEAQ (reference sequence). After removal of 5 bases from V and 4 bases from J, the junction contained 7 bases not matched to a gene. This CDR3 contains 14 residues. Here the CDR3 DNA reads TGTGCCAGCAGCCACCCCGACAGGGGTTACGAGCAGTACTTC. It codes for CASSHPDRGYEQYF.

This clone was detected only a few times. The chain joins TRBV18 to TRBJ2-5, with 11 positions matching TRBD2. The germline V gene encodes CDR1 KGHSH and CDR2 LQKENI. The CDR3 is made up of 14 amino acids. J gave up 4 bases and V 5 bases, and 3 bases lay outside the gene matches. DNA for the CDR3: TGTGCCAGCTCAGAGACTAGCGGGGTAGAGACCCAGTACTTC. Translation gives CASSETSGVETQYF.

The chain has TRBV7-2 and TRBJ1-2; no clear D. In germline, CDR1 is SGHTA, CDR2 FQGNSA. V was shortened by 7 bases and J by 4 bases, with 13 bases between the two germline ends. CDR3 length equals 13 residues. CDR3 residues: CASTPQVPYGYTF. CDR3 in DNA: TGTGCCAGCACCCCTCAGGTTCCCTATGGCTACACCTTC.

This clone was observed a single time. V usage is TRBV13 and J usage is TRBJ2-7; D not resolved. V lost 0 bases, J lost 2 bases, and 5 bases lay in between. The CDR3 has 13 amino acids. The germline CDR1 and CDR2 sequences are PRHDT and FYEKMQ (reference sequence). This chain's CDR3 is CASSLGTTYEQYF. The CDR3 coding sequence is TGTGCCAGCAGCTTAGGGACAACCTACGAGCAGTACTTC.

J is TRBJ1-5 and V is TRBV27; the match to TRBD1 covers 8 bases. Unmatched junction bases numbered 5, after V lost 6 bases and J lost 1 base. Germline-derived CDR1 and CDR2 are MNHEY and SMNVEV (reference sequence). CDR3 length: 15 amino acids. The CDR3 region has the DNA TGTGCCAGCAGCCCCAGGGGGCGCAGCAATCAGCCCCAGCATTTT. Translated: CASSPRGRSNQPQHF.

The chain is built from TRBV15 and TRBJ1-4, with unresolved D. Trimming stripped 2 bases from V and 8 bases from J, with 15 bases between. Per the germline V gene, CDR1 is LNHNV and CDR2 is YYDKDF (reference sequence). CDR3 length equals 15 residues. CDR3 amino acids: CATSRSSRRGEKLFF. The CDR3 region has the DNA TGTGCCACCAGCAGATCCAGCAGGAGAGGGGAAAAACTGTTTTTT. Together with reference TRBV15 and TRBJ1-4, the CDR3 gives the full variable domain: DAMVIQNPRYQVTQFGKPVTLSCSQTLNHNVMYWYQQKSSQAPKLLFHYYDKDFNNEADTPDNFQSRRPNTSFCFLDIRSPGLGDTAMYLCATSRSSRRGEKLFFGSGTQLSVL.

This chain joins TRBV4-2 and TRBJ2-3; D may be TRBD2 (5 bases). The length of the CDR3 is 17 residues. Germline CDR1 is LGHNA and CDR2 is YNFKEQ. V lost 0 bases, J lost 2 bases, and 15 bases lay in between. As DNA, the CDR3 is TGTGCCAGCAGCCAAGATATGACGGGGAGACTCACAGATACGCAGTATTTT. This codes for CASSQDMTGRLTDTQYF.

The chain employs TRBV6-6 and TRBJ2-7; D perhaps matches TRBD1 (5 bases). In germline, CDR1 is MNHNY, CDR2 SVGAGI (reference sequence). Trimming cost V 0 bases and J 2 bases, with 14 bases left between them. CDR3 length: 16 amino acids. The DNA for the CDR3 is TGTGCCAGCAGTTACTCAGGCGACAGTTCGACCTACGAGCAGTACTTC. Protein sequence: CASSYSGDSSTYEQYF.

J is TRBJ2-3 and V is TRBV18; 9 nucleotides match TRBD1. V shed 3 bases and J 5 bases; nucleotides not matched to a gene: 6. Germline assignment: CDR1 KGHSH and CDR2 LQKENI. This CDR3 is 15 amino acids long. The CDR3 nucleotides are TGTGCCAGCTCACCGGGACAGGGATTATTAGATACGCAGTATTTT. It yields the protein CASSPGQGLLDTQYF.

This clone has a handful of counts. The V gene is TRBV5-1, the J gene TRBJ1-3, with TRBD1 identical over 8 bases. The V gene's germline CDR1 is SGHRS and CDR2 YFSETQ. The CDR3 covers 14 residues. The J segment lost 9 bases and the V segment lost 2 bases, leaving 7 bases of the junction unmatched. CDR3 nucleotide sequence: TGCGCCAGCAGCTTCGCAGGGGGCTTGACCACCATATATTTT. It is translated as CASSFAGGLTTIYF. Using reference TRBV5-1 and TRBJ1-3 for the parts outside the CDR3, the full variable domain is KAGVTQTPRYLIKTRGQQVTLSCSPISGHRSVSWYQQTPGQGLQFLFEYFSETQRNKGNFPGRFSGRQFSNSRSEMNVSTLELGDSALYLCASSFAGGLTTIYFGEGSWLTVV.

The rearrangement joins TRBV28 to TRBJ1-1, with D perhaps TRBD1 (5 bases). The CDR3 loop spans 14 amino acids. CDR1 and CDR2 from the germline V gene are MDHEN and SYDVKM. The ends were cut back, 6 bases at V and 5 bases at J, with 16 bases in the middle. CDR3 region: CASSFRVGGTEAFF. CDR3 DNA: TGTGCCAGCAGCTTCAGGGTGGGGGGTACTGAAGCTTTCTTT.

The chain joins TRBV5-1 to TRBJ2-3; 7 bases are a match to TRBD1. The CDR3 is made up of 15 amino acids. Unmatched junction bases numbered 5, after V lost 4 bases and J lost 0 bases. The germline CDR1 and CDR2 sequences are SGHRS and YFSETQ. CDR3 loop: CASSPTGASTDTQYF. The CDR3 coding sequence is TGCGCCAGCAGCCCCACAGGGGCTAGCACAGATACGCAGTATTTT.

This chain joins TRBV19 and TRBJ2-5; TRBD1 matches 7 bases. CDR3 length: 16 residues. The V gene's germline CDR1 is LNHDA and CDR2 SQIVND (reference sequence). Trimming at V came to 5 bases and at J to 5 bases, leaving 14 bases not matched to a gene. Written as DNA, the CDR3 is TGTGCCAGTAGTCACAATCGACAGGGCCCTGGGGAGACCCAGTACTTC. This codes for CASSHNRQGPGETQYF.

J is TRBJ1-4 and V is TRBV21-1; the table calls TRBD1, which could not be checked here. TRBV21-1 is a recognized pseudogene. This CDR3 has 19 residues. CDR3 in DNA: TGTGCCAGCAGTCCCAGAAGACGGGACAGGGGGTCAACTAATGAAAAACTGTTTTTT. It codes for CASSPRRRDRGSTNEKLFF.

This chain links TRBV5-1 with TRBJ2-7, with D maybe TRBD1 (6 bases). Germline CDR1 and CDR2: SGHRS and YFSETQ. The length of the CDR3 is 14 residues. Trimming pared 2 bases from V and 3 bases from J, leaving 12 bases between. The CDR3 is CASSFRDKYYEQYF. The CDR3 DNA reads TGCGCCAGCAGCTTCCGGGACAAGTACTACGAGCAGTACTTC. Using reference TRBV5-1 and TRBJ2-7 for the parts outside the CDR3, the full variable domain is KAGVTQTPRYLIKTRGQQVTLSCSPISGHRSVSWYQQTPGQGLQFLFEYFSETQRNKGNFPGRFSGRQFSNSRSEMNVSTLELGDSALYLCASSFRDKYYEQYFGPGTRLTVT.